This T cell receptor (beta chain) was documented in a study of CD8 T cells in ankylosing spondylitis. The study, taken as a whole, reports: Ankylosing spondylitis blood appeared to be characterized by a TCR beta motif of 8 or 9 highly homologous variants. Reported data indicate significant enrichment of disease-linked clones within matched ankylosing spondylitis synovial fluid. Certain motif variants had earlier appeared in reactive arthritis synovial fluid and blood.

This clonotype has at least ten counts. Its antigen is as yet unknown. The CDR3 consists of 12 residues. The V gene lost 6 bases and the J gene lost 6 bases, with 9 bases spanning the gap. The authors made TCR beta libraries by quantitative 5'-RACE with molecular barcodes. TCRdb re-derived calls from the 5' RACE reads in MiXCR, one entry per CDR3 protein. Of 100,000 to 150,000 distinct CDR3 sequences in the sample, about a tenth were seen once. This receptor was identified in a male donor with ankylosing spondylitis or in good health (not recorded which). The sample was blood, either unsorted or a sorted T cell fraction (not recorded which). V and J are TRBV12-3 or TRBV12-4 and TRBJ2-1, with D perhaps matching TRBD1 or TRBD2 (5 bases each). DNA for the CDR3: TGTGCCAGCAGCACCGGGACCAATGAGCAGTTCTTC. Its translation is CASSTGTNEQFF.